The 20 T cell receptor beta chains reported below all come from one sample, sequenced in a study of beta chain features in type 1 diabetes. The investigators reverse transcribed all of the isolated RNA, so they sequenced expressed TCRB transcripts. Generated by immunoSEQ multiplex PCR, the TCRdb table keeps only in-frame clones and is missing some. This repertoire shows 300,000 to 400,000 clones, 7% to 9% found once; its top ten account for around 0.45%. Material for sequencing was central memory CD4+ T cells from blood. Receptors were obtained from a woman under 30 in good health.

The table lists this clone with a few counts. The rearrangement links TRBV6-4 to TRBJ1-1; D is possibly TRBD1 (6 bases). CDR3 length equals 14 residues. Germline V gives CDR1 MRHNA, CDR2 SNTAGT. V lost 3 bases and J 0 bases, leaving 8 bases between the germline ends. The chain's CDR3 is CASSEGGMNTEAFF. CDR3 nucleotides: TGTGCCAGCAGTGAAGGGGGGATGAACACTGAAGCTTTCTTT.

This clone was observed a handful of times. V usage is TRBV7-2 and J usage is TRBJ2-5, with D possibly TRBD2 on 6 matching bases. The CDR3 length is 15 residues. Trimming pared 1 base from V and 7 bases from J, leaving 16 bases between. Germline V gives CDR1 SGHTA, CDR2 FQGNSA. The DNA of the CDR3 is TGTGCCAGCAGCTTAGAGATCCAGGCCGGGGGGACCCAGTACTTC. Protein sequence: CASSLEIQAGGTQYF. Full variable domain (outside the CDR3, taken from reference TRBV7-2 and TRBJ2-5): GAGVSQSPSNKVTEKGKDVELRCDPISGHTALYWYRQSLGQGLEFLIYFQGNSAPDKSGLPSDRFSAERTGGSVSTLTIQRTQQEDSAVYLCASSLEIQAGGTQYFGPGTRLLVL.

This clone was recorded a few times. Other DNA sequences in the sample encode the same CDR3. The chain employs TRBV5-4 and TRBJ1-3, with a weak D call TRBD1 (6 bases). The V gene's germline CDR1 is SGHNT and CDR2 YYREEE (reference sequence). The CDR3 has 16 residues. Trimming pared 0 bases from V and 2 bases from J, leaving 12 bases between. Here the CDR3 reads CASSLGGRGPGNTIYF. CDR3 in DNA: TGTGCCAGCAGCTTGGGTGGCAGGGGCCCTGGAAACACCATATATTTT.

This clone was seen more than once but under ten times. The genes are TRBV9 and TRBJ2-1; 9 positions match TRBD2. Germline values: CDR1 SGDLS, CDR2 YYNGEE. V was pared by 3 bases and J by 4 bases, with 8 bases of the junction left unmatched. The CDR3 contains 16 residues. Here the CDR3 DNA reads TGTGCCAGCAGCGCCTATAGCGGGAGCATGTACAATGAGCAGTTCTTC. Its translation: CASSAYSGSMYNEQFF.

The chain couples TRBV7-2 to TRBJ2-5; D unclear. The V end lost 5 bases, the J end lost 5 bases, and 15 bases lay between the germline ends. This CDR3 is built from 14 residues. Germline V gene sequence: CDR1 SGHTA, CDR2 FQGNSA. Written as DNA, the CDR3 is TGTGCCAGCAGCCTTCATAGGATAGGGGAGACCCAGTACTTC. Translating gives CASSLHRIGETQYF.

This clone was detected ten times or more. The gene calls are TRBV28 and TRBJ1-2, with D hard to call. Germline V CDR1 and CDR2: MDHEN, SYDVKM. V was pared by 3 bases and J by 6 bases, with 8 bases between. The CDR3 has 12 amino acids. The CDR3 DNA sequence: TGTGCCAGCAGTTTGGAAGGGCATGGCTACACCTTC. Encoded protein: CASSLEGHGYTF.

This clone was seen only a few times. The chain links TRBV11-2 to TRBJ2-1, with D hard to call. The V gene lost 5 bases and the J gene lost 0 bases, with 11 bases spanning the gap. The CDR3 has 15 amino acids. Germline-derived CDR1 and CDR2 are SGHAT and FQNNGV. As DNA, the CDR3 is TGTGCCAGCAGCCGAGAGACCCGCTCCTACAATGAGCAGTTCTTC. The encoded protein is CASSRETRSYNEQFF.

This clone has more than one count but fewer than ten. The V and J genes are TRBV6-5 and TRBJ2-7; no clear D gene. Trimming took 2 bases from V and 2 from J, leaving 10 bases between them. Per germline, CDR1 MNHEY and CDR2 SVGAGI. This CDR3 has 14 residues. The CDR3 protein is CASSYVGEPYEQYF. The CDR3 nucleotides read TGTGCCAGCAGTTACGTAGGCGAACCCTACGAGCAGTACTTC.

A few counts support this clone. The gene calls are TRBV28 and TRBJ1-1; no reliable D call. The CDR3 spans 14 residues. Germline lookup yields CDR1 MDHEN and CDR2 SYDVKM. The V gene lost 6 bases and the J gene lost 0 bases, with 11 bases spanning the gap. The CDR3 sequence: CASRGWAVNTEAFF. The DNA for the CDR3 is TGTGCCAGCAGGGGGTGGGCCGTGAACACTGAAGCTTTCTTT.

V gene TRBV7-9 combines with J gene TRBJ1-4; a possible D gene is TRBD1 (6 bases). The V end lost 4 bases, the J end lost 0 bases, and 12 bases lay between the germline ends. The CDR3 runs to 16 residues. Germline V lookup: CDR1 SEHNR, CDR2 FQNEAQ (reference sequence). The CDR3 sequence: CASSYRQAATNEKLFF. As DNA, the CDR3 is TGTGCCAGCAGCTACCGACAGGCTGCAACTAATGAAAAACTGTTTTTT.

Comment on this clone: Different DNA sequences within this sample yield the same CDR3. The chain links TRBV28 to TRBJ2-3; tentatively, D is TRBD1 (6 bases). Trimming shortened V by 6 bases and J by 3 bases, and 10 bases separated the two germline ends. The CDR3 has 13 amino acids. CDR1 and CDR2 (germline): MDHEN, SYDVKM. CDR3 in amino acids: CASSPGQTDTQYF. The CDR3 DNA sequence: TGTGCCAGCAGCCCCGGACAGACAGATACGCAGTATTTT.

The rearrangement uses TRBV28 and TRBJ2-5; TRBD1 or TRBD2 may be the D gene (6 bases each). Trimming shortened V by 5 bases and J by 5 bases, and 15 bases separated the two germline ends. Germline assignment: CDR1 MDHEN and CDR2 SYDVKM. The CDR3 totals 14 residues. CDR3 in amino acids: CASSVTGARETQYF. The CDR3 nucleotides are TGTGCCAGCAGTGTGACGGGGGCGCGGGAGACCCAGTACTTC.

This clone has only a few counts. V gene TRBV7-8 combines with J gene TRBJ2-3; no clear D. With 1 base removed from V and 8 bases from J, the gap between germline ends came to 7 bases. Looked up from germline, CDR1 is SGHVS and CDR2 is FQNEAQ. This CDR3 comprises 12 residues. Written as DNA, the CDR3 is TGTGCCAGCAGCTTAGACCGAGTTACGCAGTATTTT. Amino acids: CASSLDRVTQYF.

The chain employs TRBV6-6 and TRBJ2-7, with 8 bases fitting TRBD2. The CDR3 is made up of 15 amino acids. Germline V lookup: CDR1 MNHNY, CDR2 SVGAGI (reference sequence). Trimming cost V 8 bases and J 3 bases; bases outside gene matches: 12. The CDR3 reads CASGHSGTIFYEQYF. The CDR3 coding sequence is TGTGCCAGCGGCCATAGCGGGACAATATTCTACGAGCAGTACTTC.

This clone was picked up a small number of times. This chain joins TRBV11-1 and TRBJ2-1; no firm D call. The CDR3 sequence is 15 residues long. The germline V gene encodes CDR1 SGHAT and CDR2 FQDESV (reference sequence). The ends were cut back, 3 bases at V and 6 bases at J, with 15 bases in the middle. CDR3 in DNA: TGTGCCAGCAGCTTTCATTCTCCAGGTACCAATGAGCAGTTCTTC. Translating it yields CASSFHSPGTNEQFF.

This clone was observed many times. This sequence joins TRBV7-2 and TRBJ2-7; no clear D. This CDR3 region has 13 residues. V dropped 2 bases and J dropped 2 bases, with 7 bases sitting between them. CDR1 is SGHTA, CDR2 FQGNSA, per germline. The CDR3 region has the DNA TGTGCCAGCAGCTTACTAAAGACCTACGAGCAGTACTTC. It yields the protein CASSLLKTYEQYF.

This chain connects TRBV6-6 to TRBJ1-1, with no clear D. Trimming took 2 bases from V and 4 from J, leaving 11 bases between them. The CDR3 is made up of 14 amino acids. Germline loops: CDR1 MNHNY, CDR2 SVGAGI (reference sequence). CDR3 DNA: TGTGCCAGCAGTTACGGGTCCCCTTTCACTGAAGCTTTCTTT. Translating it yields CASSYGSPFTEAFF.

The chain carries TRBV7-2 and TRBJ2-2; D unclear. Deletions cut 4 bases from V and 2 bases from J, with 8 bases between. Germline values: CDR1 SGHTA, CDR2 FQGNSA. This CDR3 comprises 14 residues. Here the CDR3 reads CASSSWANTGELFF. CDR3 sequence (DNA): TGTGCCAGCAGCTCGTGGGCCAACACCGGGGAGCTGTTTTTT.

The rearrangement uses TRBV4-3 and TRBJ1-5; TRBD1 is a possible D gene (5 bases). This CDR3 region has 15 residues. V lost 0 bases and J 6 bases, leaving 12 bases between the germline ends. The V gene's germline CDR1 is LGHNA and CDR2 YSLEER. The CDR3, as DNA: TGCGCCAGCAGCCAAGATTGGACACTCTTTCAGCCCCAGCATTTT. Translation: CASSQDWTLFQPQHF.

The CDR3 region has the DNA TGTGCCAGCAATCACCGGGACAGGACCTATGGCTACACCTTC. This translates into CASNHRDRTYGYTF. J is TRBJ1-2 and V is TRBV28, with TRBD1 matching 8 bases. Trimming took 7 bases from V and 4 from J; bases not matched to a gene: 8. Germline CDR1 MDHEN, CDR2 SYDVKM. CDR3 length: 14 amino acids.